What follows are 21 T cell receptor beta chains derived from one specimen sequenced in a study of blood T cells in healthy people across ages. Together with a sample-barcoded 5' primer, a J-beta primer mix was included in a second PCR lasting about 6 to 12 cycles. One entry per CDR3 protein results from TCRdb running MiXCR on the 5' RACE reads. The sample shows about 970,000 distinct CDR3 sequences, 51% of them seen only once. Sequenced: blood. These receptors were collected from a woman in her sixties or seventies in good health.

The V call is TRBV10-3, the J call TRBJ1-1; unclear D gene. In germline, CDR1 is ENHRY, CDR2 SYGVKD. Trimming removed 4 bases at V and 4 bases at J, with 13 bases between. The CDR3 has 14 residues. CDR3 nucleotide sequence: TGTGCCATCAGTGCCAAGGCCGGCAGCACTGAAGCTTTCTTT. Translation gives CAISAKAGSTEAFF.

The chain uses TRBV27 and TRBJ2-7; weak D call: TRBD2 (5 bases). CDR1 and CDR2 (germline): MNHEY, SMNVEV (reference sequence). V shed 6 bases and J shed 1 base, with 16 bases lying between them. This CDR3 has 15 amino acids. CDR3 in DNA: TGTGCCAGCAGGGCTCTGGACTTCTTTTCCTACGAGCAGTACTTC. This sequence encodes CASRALDFFSYEQYF.

The J gene is TRBJ1-1, the V gene TRBV6-6, with D perhaps TRBD1 (6 bases). V was trimmed by 6 bases and J by 4 bases, leaving 12 bases between them. CDR1 MNHNY and CDR2 SVGAGI come from the germline V gene (reference sequence). The CDR3 is 13 amino acids. The CDR3 loop reads CASSPQGLTEAFF. The CDR3 nucleotides are TGTGCCAGCAGCCCCCAGGGGCTCACTGAAGCTTTCTTT.

V is TRBV11-2 and J is TRBJ2-1, with TRBD1 as a possible D gene (5 bases). The CDR3 has 15 residues. Germline CDR1 is SGHAT and CDR2 is FQNNGV. V lost 5 bases and J lost 9, with 20 bases in between. CDR3: CASSPEASRVSEQFF. DNA for the CDR3: TGTGCCAGCAGCCCAGAGGCTTCCAGGGTCTCTGAGCAGTTCTTC. The whole variable domain, remainder taken from reference TRBV11-2 and TRBJ2-1, is EAGVAQSPRYKIIEKRQSVAFWCNPISGHATLYWYQQILGQGPKLLIQFQNNGVVDDSQLPKDRFSAERLKGVDSTLKIQPAKLEDSAVYLCASSPEASRVSEQFFGPGTRLTVL.

This chain uses TRBV5-1 with TRBJ2-7; TRBD1 is a possible D gene (6 bases). Trimming stripped 0 bases from V and 2 bases from J, with 12 bases between. The CDR3 contains 15 residues. CDR1 SGHRS and CDR2 YFSETQ come from the germline V gene. The CDR3 loop is CASSLVTGLPYEQYF. CDR3 sequence (DNA): TGCGCCAGCAGCTTGGTGACAGGTCTTCCCTACGAGCAGTACTTC.

This clonotype came up once. This chain links TRBV3-1 with TRBJ1-1; D may be TRBD1 (5 bases). Germline V gives CDR1 LGHDT, CDR2 YNNKEL (reference sequence). This CDR3 is built from 16 residues. The V and J ends lost 0 bases and 2 bases respectively, with 13 bases between them. The chain's CDR3 is CASSQEGPGENTEAFF. In DNA form, the CDR3 reads TGTGCCAGCAGCCAAGAAGGACCGGGGGAAAACACTGAAGCTTTCTTT.

CDR3 nucleotide sequence: TGCGCCAGCAGCTTGGGGGGTAAGCGCTACGAGCAGTACTTC. Its translation is CASSLGGKRYEQYF. The chain combines TRBV5-1 with TRBJ2-7; no firm D call. Trimming stripped 0 bases from V and 3 bases from J, with 10 bases between. This CDR3 spans 14 amino acids. The V gene's germline CDR1 is SGHRS and CDR2 YFSETQ.

The J gene is TRBJ2-3, the V gene TRBV6-1, with D unresolved. The CDR3 length is 15 residues. Germline CDR1 MNHNS, CDR2 SASEGT. The V end was cut by 3 bases, the J end by 0 bases, with 10 bases between. The CDR3 DNA sequence: TGTGCCAGCAGTGACCCTGCCTACAGCACAGATACGCAGTATTTT. Amino acid sequence: CASSDPAYSTDTQYF.

The rearrangement joins TRBV12-3 or TRBV12-4 to TRBJ2-1; the D gene is possibly TRBD2 (6 bases). This CDR3 is built from 14 residues. Trimming stripped 3 bases from V and 10 bases from J, with 16 bases between. CDR3 in amino acids: CASSLIAGTEEQFF. DNA for the CDR3: TGTGCCAGCAGTTTGATTGCGGGAACGGAGGAGCAGTTCTTC.

Comment on this clonotype: This may be a read error: a much more frequent sequence differs by one nucleotide. The chain employs TRBV12-3 or TRBV12-4 and TRBJ2-7; D might be TRBD2 (6 bases). The CDR3 is 14 amino acids. Trimming took 6 bases from V and 0 from J, leaving 12 bases between them. The chain's CDR3 is CASRMEGSSYEQYF. CDR3 nucleotide sequence: TGTGCCAGCAGAATGGAGGGAAGCTCCTACGAGCAGTACTTC.

The J gene is TRBJ1-2, the V gene TRBV9; TRBD1 agrees at 9 bases. Germline CDR1 and CDR2: SGDLS and YYNGEE. The CDR3 runs 15 residues. Trimming cost V 0 bases and J 4 bases; bases outside gene matches: 4. In DNA, the CDR3 is TGTGCCAGCAGCGTAGCAGGACAGGGGCTCTATGGCTACACCTTC. Amino acid sequence: CASSVAGQGLYGYTF.

This rearrangement joins TRBV6-5 to TRBJ2-7; 9 nucleotides line up with TRBD2. Germline-derived CDR1 and CDR2 are MNHEY and SVGAGI. The CDR3 runs 19 residues. Germline trimming cut 3 bases from V and 0 bases from J; bases unmatched to any gene: 15. This CDR3 reads CASSYPLVSGSTRSYEQYF. The DNA for the CDR3 is TGTGCCAGCAGTTATCCTTTGGTTAGCGGGAGTACCCGCTCCTACGAGCAGTACTTC.

The chain uses TRBV18 and TRBJ1-4; D unclear. CDR1 and CDR2 (germline): KGHSH, LQKENI. The CDR3 consists of 14 residues. The V and J ends lost 2 bases and 8 bases respectively, with 12 bases between them. CDR3 DNA: TGTGCCAGCTCACCAGACGGGGTCGGGGAAAAACTGTTTTTT. The encoded protein is CASSPDGVGEKLFF.

The genes are TRBV20-1 and TRBJ2-3; 13 positions match TRBD2. The germline CDR1 and CDR2 sequences are DFQATT and SNEGSKA (reference sequence). The CDR3 extends over 15 amino acids. The ends lost 6 bases at V and 6 bases at J; junction bases unmatched: 9. CDR3 sequence (DNA): TGCAGTGCAACCGGGACTAGCGGGATAGGCGATACGCAGTATTTT. Protein: CSATGTSGIGDTQYF.

CDR3 protein: CASSDPSSRAVEQYF. The CDR3 coding sequence is TGTGCCAGCAGTGACCCCTCTAGCAGGGCGGTCGAGCAGTACTTC. J is TRBJ2-5 and V is TRBV27, with D possibly called TRBD1 or TRBD2 (5 bases each). The J call may be in error: the DNA end matches TRBJ2-7 better. Germline V gene data show CDR1 as MNHEY and CDR2 as SMNVEV (reference sequence). The CDR3 loop spans 15 amino acids.

The chain joins TRBV18 to TRBJ2-3, with unresolved D. With 8 bases removed from V and 6 bases from J, the gap between germline ends came to 12 bases. Looked up from germline, CDR1 is KGHSH and CDR2 is LQKENI. The CDR3 loop spans 12 amino acids. CDR3 sequence (DNA): TGTGCCAGCGAGGCGGCCCGGGATACGCAGTATTTT. Translation: CASEAARDTQYF.

This clonotype was counted between two and nine times. The V and J genes are TRBV7-9 and TRBJ1-1; maybe TRBD1 (5 bases). This CDR3 is 15 amino acids long. V was trimmed by 2 bases and J by 1 base, leaving 11 bases between them. Germline CDR1 reads SEHNR; CDR2 reads FQNEAQ (reference sequence). The CDR3: CASSLRGVKNTEAFF. Here the CDR3 DNA reads TGTGCCAGCAGCTTACGGGGCGTTAAGAACACTGAAGCTTTCTTT.

V usage is TRBV7-9 and J usage is TRBJ1-4; 7 nucleotides line up with TRBD1. Germline CDR1 reads SEHNR; CDR2 reads FQNEAQ (reference sequence). There are 16 residues in the CDR3. Trimming removed 3 bases from V and 0 bases from J; junction bases left unmatched: 4. CDR3 protein: CASSFGDRSTNEKLFF. As DNA, the CDR3 is TGTGCCAGCAGCTTCGGGGACAGATCAACTAATGAAAAACTGTTTTTT.

The chain carries TRBV24-1 and TRBJ2-3; D is ambiguous. Germline V CDR1 and CDR2: KGHDR, SFDVKD. The CDR3 length is 11 residues. Trimming removed 0 bases at V and 14 bases at J, with 8 bases between. The CDR3 bases are TGTGCCACCAGTGATTTGCGAAGGCCGTATTTT. Translating gives CATSDLRRPYF.

This clonotype turned up a few times. V usage is TRBV15 and J usage is TRBJ2-5; D not resolved. CDR3 size: 13 residues. V lost 0 bases and J 4 bases, leaving 6 bases between the germline ends. Germline V CDR1 and CDR2: LNHNV, YYDKDF (reference sequence). The CDR3 DNA sequence: TGTGCCACCAGCAGAGATTTGAGAGAGACCCAGTACTTC. Translation gives CATSRDLRETQYF.

The chain links TRBV3-1 to TRBJ1-4, with 7 bases aligning to TRBD1. The CDR3 loop spans 13 amino acids. Per germline, CDR1 LGHDT and CDR2 YNNKEL (reference sequence). After removal of 1 base from V and 15 bases from J, the junction contained 8 bases not matched to a gene. As DNA, the CDR3 is TGTGCCAGCAGCCAAGGAAACAGGGGAACGGTGTTTTTT. It yields the protein CASSQGNRGTVFF. The full variable domain, in which reference TRBV3-1 and TRBJ1-4 provide the parts outside the CDR3, is DTAVSQTPKYLVTQMGNDKSIKCEQNLGHDTMYWYKQDSKKFLKIMFSYNNKELIINETVPNRFSPKSPDKAHLNLHINSLELGDSAVYFCASSQGNRGTVFFGSGTQLSVL.